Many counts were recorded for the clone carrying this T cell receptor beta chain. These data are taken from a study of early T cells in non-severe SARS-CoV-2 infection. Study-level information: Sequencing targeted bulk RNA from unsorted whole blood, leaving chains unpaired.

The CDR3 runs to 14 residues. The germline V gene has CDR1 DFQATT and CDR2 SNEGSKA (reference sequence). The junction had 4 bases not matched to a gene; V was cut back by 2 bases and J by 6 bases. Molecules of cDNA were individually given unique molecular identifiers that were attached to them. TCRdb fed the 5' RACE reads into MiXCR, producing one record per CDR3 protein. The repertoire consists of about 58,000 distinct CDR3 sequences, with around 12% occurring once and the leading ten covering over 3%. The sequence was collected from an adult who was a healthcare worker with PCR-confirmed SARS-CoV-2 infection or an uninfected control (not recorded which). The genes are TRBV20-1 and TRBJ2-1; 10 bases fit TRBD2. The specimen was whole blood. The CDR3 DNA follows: TGCAGTGCTAGAAGCAGCGGGAGGGTCAATGAGCAGTTCTTC. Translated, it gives CSARSSGRVNEQFF.